The 12 T cell receptor beta chains below come from one sample, sequenced in a study of T cells after yellow fever vaccination. TCRdb fed the 5' RACE reads into MiXCR, producing one record per CDR3 protein. The table includes a few hundred thousand distinct CDR3 sequences, about 4.5% detected once. This sample comprised PBMCs, obtained 15 days after the yellow fever booster vaccination. The receptors were gathered from a man aged 18 to 29 who received the YFV17D yellow fever vaccine.

This clonotype has a count of ten or more. The CDR3 here is CASSATGQFWGEVDEQFF. The DNA of the CDR3 is TGTGCCAGCAGCGCGACGGGACAGTTTTGGGGAGAGGTAGATGAGCAGTTCTTC. The chain combines TRBV9 with TRBJ2-1; 7 bases map to TRBD1. Trimming removed 3 bases from V and 8 bases from J; junction bases left unmatched: 20. This CDR3 comprises 18 residues. CDR1 and CDR2 from the germline V gene are SGDLS and YYNGEE.

The V gene is TRBV7-2, the J gene TRBJ2-3; D uncertain. Trimming pared 5 bases from V and 0 bases from J, leaving 6 bases between. CDR3 length: 13 amino acids. From germline, CDR1 is SGHTA and CDR2 FQGNSA. The CDR3 DNA reads as TGTGCCAGCAGCCCGGCTAGCACAGATACGCAGTATTTT. It yields the protein CASSPASTDTQYF.

The sample holds a few counts of this clonotype. The V and J genes are TRBV18 and TRBJ1-1; D may be TRBD1 (5 bases). Germline CDR1 is KGHSH and CDR2 is LQKENI. Between the trimmed V and J ends, which lost 3 bases and 7 bases, there was a span of 9 bases. This CDR3 spans 12 amino acids. The CDR3 spells CASSPGQGEAFF. The CDR3 nucleotides are TGTGCCAGCTCACCTGGCCAGGGTGAAGCTTTCTTT.

The table lists this clonotype with many counts. This chain joins TRBV6-5 and TRBJ1-4, with 8 bases matching TRBD1. The CDR3 sequence is 15 residues long. With 2 bases clipped from V and 7 bases from J, the junction kept 6 bases outside the gene matches. CDR1 MNHEY and CDR2 SVGAGI come from the germline V gene. CDR3 sequence reads: CASSYARGLSEKLFF. The CDR3 coding sequence is TGTGCCAGCAGTTACGCCAGGGGGCTTTCTGAAAAACTGTTTTTT.

The V gene is TRBV9, the J gene TRBJ1-1; D unclear. V was cut by 0 bases and J by 0 bases, with 12 bases left in between. The CDR3 extends over 16 amino acids. Per the germline V gene, CDR1 is SGDLS and CDR2 is YYNGEE. CDR3 DNA: TGTGCCAGCAGCGTAGGAGGATTGGTAATGAACACTGAAGCTTTCTTT. Translated, it gives CASSVGGLVMNTEAFF.

The sample holds many counts of this clonotype. The genes are TRBV5-1 and TRBJ2-3; 8 nucleotides line up with TRBD2. After removal of 2 bases from V and 4 bases from J, the junction contained 9 bases not matched to a gene. This CDR3 is built from 16 residues. Per the germline V gene, CDR1 is SGHRS and CDR2 is YFSETQ. The CDR3 bases are TGCGCCAGCAGCTTAACAAGACTAGCGTCGGCAGATACGCAGTATTTT. As protein: CASSLTRLASADTQYF.

CDR3 nucleotides: TGTGCCAGCAGCGGAGGGGGCTCCTATAATTCACCCCTCCACTTT. It encodes CASSGGGSYNSPLHF. V usage is TRBV5-6 and J usage is TRBJ1-6; tentatively, D is TRBD1 (6 bases). Looked up from germline, CDR1 is SGHDT and CDR2 is YYEEEE. Trimming took off 4 bases at V and 0 bases at J, with 8 bases between the two ends. The CDR3 covers 15 residues.

This clonotype was picked up many times. This rearrangement joins TRBV4-3 to TRBJ1-2; 8 bases fit TRBD1. The CDR3 sequence is 15 residues long. V lost 6 bases to trimming and J lost 5 bases; unmatched junction nucleotides: 11. Looked up from germline, CDR1 is LGHNA and CDR2 is YSLEER. This CDR3 is CASRGPDRGKYGYTF. CDR3 DNA sequence: TGCGCCAGCAGGGGCCCTGACAGGGGCAAGTATGGCTACACCTTC.

In its sample, this clonotype was seen many times. CDR3: CASRRPGDTQYF. CDR3 coding DNA: TGTGCCAGCAGGCGACCTGGCGATACGCAGTATTTT. The chain has TRBV12-3 or TRBV12-4 and TRBJ2-3; D is undetermined. Trimming removed 6 bases at V and 6 bases at J, with 10 bases between. CDR3 length equals 12 residues.

This clonotype was counted ten times or more. V gene TRBV27 combines with J gene TRBJ1-6; no clear D gene. The germline gives CDR1 MNHEY, CDR2 SMNVEV (reference sequence). Trimming shortened V by 5 bases and J by 5 bases, and 19 bases separated the two germline ends. The CDR3 is 17 amino acids. The CDR3 DNA follows: TGTGCCAGCAGTCCTACCGGGCCCTGGTTCCATAATTCACCCCTCCACTTT. Translation gives CASSPTGPWFHNSPLHF.

This clonotype appeared many times. The J gene is TRBJ2-7, the V gene TRBV7-9; a possible D gene is TRBD1 (5 bases). V lost 3 bases, J lost 4 bases, and 7 bases lay in between. The CDR3 sequence is 12 residues long. Germline assignment: CDR1 SEHNR and CDR2 FQNEAQ (reference sequence). The CDR3 protein is CASSFPGYEQYF. As DNA, the CDR3 is TGTGCCAGCAGCTTTCCAGGGTACGAGCAGTACTTC.

Ten or more counts support this clonotype. The chain links TRBV29-1 to TRBJ2-3; maybe TRBD1 (6 bases). Trimming shortened V by 1 base and J by 5 bases, and 10 bases separated the two germline ends. The germline gives CDR1 SQVTM, CDR2 ANQGSEA. The CDR3 is made up of 13 amino acids. The chain's CDR3 is CSVEAQGLDTQYF. The CDR3 coding sequence is TGCAGCGTTGAAGCCCAGGGGCTAGATACGCAGTATTTT.